This T cell receptor beta chain was observed in a study of cytomegalovirus exposure and HLA in healthy donors. Use of 60 Vbeta and 13 Jbeta primers characterized the PCR. Methods used by the authors: Approximately 86 million unique TCR beta chains, roughly 12 million shared, were counted in a later analysis. This table comes from immunoSEQ multiplex PCR, and its TCRdb copy is limited to in-frame clones, with some not included. D and trimming come from the DNA, and the V and J calls and clone size come from that table. In the table there are fewer than 110,000 clones, 60% to 80% of which are singletons. Per germline, CDR1 MGHRA and CDR2 YSYEKL. The CDR3 loop spans 15 amino acids. Trimming cost V 8 bases and J 2 bases; bases outside gene matches: 6.

This receptor was obtained from a man aged 45-65 years in good health and CMV-seropositive. The source material was PBMCs. This chain links TRBV4-1 with TRBJ2-2; the match to TRBD2 covers 9 bases. The CDR3 here is CASAWREGNTGELFF. In nucleotides, the CDR3 is TGCGCCAGCGCGTGGCGGGAGGGAAACACCGGGGAGCTGTTTTTT.